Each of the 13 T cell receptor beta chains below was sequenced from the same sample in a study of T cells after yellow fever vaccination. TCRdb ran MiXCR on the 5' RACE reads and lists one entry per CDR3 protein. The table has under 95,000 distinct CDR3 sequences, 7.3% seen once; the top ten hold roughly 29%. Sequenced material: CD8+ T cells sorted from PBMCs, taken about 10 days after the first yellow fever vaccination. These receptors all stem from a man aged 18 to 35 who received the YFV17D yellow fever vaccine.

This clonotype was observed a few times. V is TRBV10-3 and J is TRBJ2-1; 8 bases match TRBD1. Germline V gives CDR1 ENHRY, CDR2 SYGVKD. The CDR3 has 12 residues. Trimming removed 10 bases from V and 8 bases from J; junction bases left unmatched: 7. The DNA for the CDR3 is TGTGCCACAGGGACAGGTGCGGATGAGCAGTTCTTC. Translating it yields CATGTGADEQFF.

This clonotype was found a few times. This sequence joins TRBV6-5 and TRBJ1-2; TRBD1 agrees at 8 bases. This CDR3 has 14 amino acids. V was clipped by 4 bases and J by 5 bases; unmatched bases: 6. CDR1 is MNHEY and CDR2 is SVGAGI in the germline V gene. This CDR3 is CASSLRDRLYGYTF. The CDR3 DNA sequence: TGTGCCAGCAGTTTGCGGGACAGGTTATATGGCTACACCTTC.

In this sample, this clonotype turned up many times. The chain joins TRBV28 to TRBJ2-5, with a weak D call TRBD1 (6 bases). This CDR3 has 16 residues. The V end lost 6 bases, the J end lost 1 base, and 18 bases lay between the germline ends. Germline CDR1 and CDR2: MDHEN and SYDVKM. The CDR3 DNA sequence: TGTGCCAGCAGCGAGGGGGTCCATCTCGGCCAAGAGACCCAGTACTTC. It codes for CASSEGVHLGQETQYF.

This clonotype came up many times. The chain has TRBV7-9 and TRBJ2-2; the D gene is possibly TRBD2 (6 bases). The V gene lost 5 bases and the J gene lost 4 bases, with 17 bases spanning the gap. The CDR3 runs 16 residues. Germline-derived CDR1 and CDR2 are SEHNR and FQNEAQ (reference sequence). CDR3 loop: CASSQVAGPTTGELFF. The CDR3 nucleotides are TGTGCCAGCAGCCAGGTGGCGGGGCCGACCACCGGGGAGCTGTTTTTT.

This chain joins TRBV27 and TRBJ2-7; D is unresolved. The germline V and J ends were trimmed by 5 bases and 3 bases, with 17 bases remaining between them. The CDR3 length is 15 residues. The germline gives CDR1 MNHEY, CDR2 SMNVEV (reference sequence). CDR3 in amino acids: CASSPGPRADYEQYF. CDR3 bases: TGTGCCAGCAGTCCGGGTCCCCGGGCAGACTACGAGCAGTACTTC.

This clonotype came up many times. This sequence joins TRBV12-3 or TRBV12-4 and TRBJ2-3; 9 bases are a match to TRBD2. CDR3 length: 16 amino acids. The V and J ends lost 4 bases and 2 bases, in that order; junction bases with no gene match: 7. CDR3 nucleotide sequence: TGTGCCAGCAGTTACCGGCTAGCGGGATACACAGATACGCAGTATTTT. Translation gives CASSYRLAGYTDTQYF.

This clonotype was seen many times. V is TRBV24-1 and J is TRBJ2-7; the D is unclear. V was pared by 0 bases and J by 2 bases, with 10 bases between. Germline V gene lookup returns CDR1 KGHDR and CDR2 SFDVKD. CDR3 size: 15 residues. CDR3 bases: TGTGCCACCAGTGATTTGCAAGTTCAGCCCTACGAGCAGTACGTC. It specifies CATSDLQVQPYEQYV.

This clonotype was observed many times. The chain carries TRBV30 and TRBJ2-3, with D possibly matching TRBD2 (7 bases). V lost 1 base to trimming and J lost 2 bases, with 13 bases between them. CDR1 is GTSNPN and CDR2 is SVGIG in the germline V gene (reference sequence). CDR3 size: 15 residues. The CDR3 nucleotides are TGTGCCTGGAGTGAAACGGGGGGCTACACAGATACGCAGTATTTT. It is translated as CAWSETGGYTDTQYF.

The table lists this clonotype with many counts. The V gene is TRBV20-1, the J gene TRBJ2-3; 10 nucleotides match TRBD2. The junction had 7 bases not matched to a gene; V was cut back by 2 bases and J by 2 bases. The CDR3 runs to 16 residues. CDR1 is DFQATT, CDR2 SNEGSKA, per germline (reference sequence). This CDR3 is CSARSWTSGYTDTQYF. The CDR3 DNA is TGCAGTGCTAGATCGTGGACTAGCGGCTACACAGATACGCAGTATTTT.

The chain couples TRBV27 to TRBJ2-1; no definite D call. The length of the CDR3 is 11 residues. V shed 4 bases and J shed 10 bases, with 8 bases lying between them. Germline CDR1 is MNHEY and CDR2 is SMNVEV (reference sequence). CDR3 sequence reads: CASSYGWEQFF. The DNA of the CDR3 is TGTGCCAGCAGTTACGGATGGGAGCAGTTCTTC.

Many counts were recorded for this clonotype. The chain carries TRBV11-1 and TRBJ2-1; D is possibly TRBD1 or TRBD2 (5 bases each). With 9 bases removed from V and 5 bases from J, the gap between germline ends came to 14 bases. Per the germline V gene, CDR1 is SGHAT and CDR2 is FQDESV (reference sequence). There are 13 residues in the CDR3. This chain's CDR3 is CASTGTNHNEQFF. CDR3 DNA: TGTGCCAGTACCGGGACCAACCACAATGAGCAGTTCTTC.

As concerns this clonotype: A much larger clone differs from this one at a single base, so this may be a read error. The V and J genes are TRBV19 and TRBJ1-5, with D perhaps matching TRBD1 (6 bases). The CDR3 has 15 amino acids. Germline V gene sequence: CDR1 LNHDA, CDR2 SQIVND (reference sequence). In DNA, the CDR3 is TGTGCCGGTAGTCGCTCCGGGACACTCAATCAGCCCCAGCATTTT. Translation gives CAGSRSGTLNQPQHF.

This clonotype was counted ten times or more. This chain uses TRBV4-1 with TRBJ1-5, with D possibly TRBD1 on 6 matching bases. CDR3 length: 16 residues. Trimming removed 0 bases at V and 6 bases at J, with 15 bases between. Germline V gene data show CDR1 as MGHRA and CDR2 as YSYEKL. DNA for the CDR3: TGCGCCAGCAGCCAAGACGAACACAGGGAGGTTCAGCCCCAGCATTTT. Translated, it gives CASSQDEHREVQPQHF.